Listed below are T cell receptor beta chains from one sample, sequenced in a study of cytomegalovirus exposure and HLA in healthy donors. Profiled with immunoSEQ multiplex PCR; TCRdb holds only in-frame clones, not every one. The sample shows around 150,000 clones, around four fifths of them seen only once. Source material: PBMCs. Receptors were obtained from a man aged 30-40 years in good health and CMV-seropositive. CDR3s include the opening cysteine and the closing phenylalanine or tryptophan.

j_gene: TRBJ1-1; v_gene: TRBV7-9; CDR3aa: CASSARGQLNTEAFF
j_gene: TRBJ2-1; v_gene: TRBV7-2; CDR3aa: CASSLRVGSSYNEQFF
j_gene: TRBJ1-2; v_gene: TRBV29-1; CDR3aa: CSVGNRDYGYTF
j_gene: TRBJ2-5; v_gene: TRBV27; CDR3aa: CATRTGFLETQYF
j_gene: TRBJ2-7; v_gene: TRBV4-2; CDR3aa: CASSQELLLASYEQYF
j_gene: TRBJ1-1; v_gene: TRBV5-6; CDR3aa: CASSLALNTEAFF
j_gene: TRBJ2-5; v_gene: TRBV9; CDR3aa: CASSPGVAGPQETQYF
j_gene: TRBJ1-2; v_gene: TRBV18; CDR3aa: CASSPGQPPNYGYTF
j_gene: TRBJ2-7; v_gene: TRBV7-8; CDR3aa: CASSLDRAYEQYF
j_gene: TRBJ1-2; v_gene: TRBV19; CDR3aa: CASRHQGSRYGYTF
j_gene: TRBJ1-1; v_gene: TRBV19; CDR3aa: CASSPTKGQTTMNTEAFF
j_gene: TRBJ2-4; v_gene: TRBV6-5; CDR3aa: CASSLAWTDKNIQYF
j_gene: TRBJ1-4; v_gene: TRBV9; CDR3aa: CASSPPGQGHEKLFF
j_gene: TRBJ2-7; v_gene: TRBV30; CDR3aa: CAWSLSGEQYF
j_gene: TRBJ1-4; v_gene: TRBV28; CDR3aa: CATDGQAMSNEKLFF
j_gene: TRBJ2-3; v_gene: TRBV5-4; CDR3aa: CASSSHPGLAGGPVADTQYF
j_gene: TRBJ2-3; v_gene: TRBV29-1; CDR3aa: CSVEDLQHTDTQYF
j_gene: TRBJ2-1; v_gene: TRBV4-1; CDR3aa: CASSQDYAGAYNEQFF
j_gene: TRBJ2-1; v_gene: TRBV4-3; CDR3aa: CASSQDLDGGSSYNEQFF
j_gene: TRBJ2-7; v_gene: TRBV7-9; CDR3aa: CASSFHPHEQYF
j_gene: TRBJ2-3; v_gene: TRBV15; CDR3aa: CATSRARTSGGEADTQYF
j_gene: TRBJ1-2; v_gene: TRBV29-1; CDR3aa: CSVVAVGYTF
j_gene: TRBJ1-2; v_gene: TRBV5-6; CDR3aa: CASSPDSGYGYTF
j_gene: TRBJ1-2; v_gene: TRBV29-1; CDR3aa: CSVEGAGREVGYTF
j_gene: TRBJ2-3; v_gene: TRBV7-3; CDR3aa: CASSLGGGRTDTQYF
j_gene: TRBJ2-7; v_gene: TRBV7-7; CDR3aa: CASSPGTGASYEQYF
j_gene: TRBJ2-1; v_gene: TRBV5-1; CDR3aa: CASTQLAGGTPREQFF
j_gene: TRBJ1-2; v_gene: TRBV25-1; CDR3aa: CASRQGSGGYTF
j_gene: TRBJ1-5; v_gene: TRBV9; CDR3aa: CASSVSGRSNQPQHF
j_gene: TRBJ2-1; v_gene: TRBV10-3; CDR3aa: CAISPQGVRNEQFF
j_gene: TRBJ2-5; v_gene: TRBV5-1; CDR3aa: CASSLGRAGETQYF
j_gene: TRBJ1-3; v_gene: TRBV21-1; CDR3aa: CASSGRDRASGNTIYF
j_gene: TRBJ2-3; v_gene: TRBV5-1; CDR3aa: CASSHRTSTDTQYF
j_gene: TRBJ1-4; v_gene: TRBV20-1; CDR3aa: CSARDYKLFF
j_gene: TRBJ1-1; v_gene: TRBV10-3; CDR3aa: CAISQSGGNTEAFF
j_gene: TRBJ2-7; v_gene: TRBV7-2; CDR3aa: CASSLVMAPYEQYF
j_gene: TRBJ2-4; v_gene: TRBV5-4; CDR3aa: CASSGTGNPELAKNIQYF
j_gene: TRBJ2-3; v_gene: TRBV4-3; CDR3aa: CASSQSGTSGADTQYF
j_gene: TRBJ1-1; v_gene: TRBV27; CDR3aa: CASRTHRGWGNTEAFF
j_gene: TRBJ1-6; v_gene: TRBV6-1; CDR3aa: CASSALPWDRGNSPLHF
j_gene: TRBJ1-5; v_gene: TRBV4-1; CDR3aa: CASSQVEDQPQHF
j_gene: TRBJ1-1; v_gene: TRBV20-1; CDR3aa: CSARDRAEAFF
j_gene: TRBJ1-2; v_gene: TRBV30; CDR3aa: CAWSVRTVLNYGYTF
j_gene: TRBJ2-5; v_gene: TRBV4-3; CDR3aa: CASSQFDRDQETQYF
j_gene: TRBJ2-7; v_gene: TRBV7-2; CDR3aa: CASTRLAGDRYEQYF
j_gene: TRBJ2-5; v_gene: TRBV4-3; CDR3aa: CASSPRAIVGGGETQYF
j_gene: TRBJ2-3; v_gene: TRBV19; CDR3aa: CASNSGTLASDTQYF
j_gene: TRBJ1-2; v_gene: TRBV7-9; CDR3aa: CASSLAPGKDDGYTF
j_gene: TRBJ2-1; v_gene: TRBV6-5; CDR3aa: CASSYSLNGQQGQFF
j_gene: TRBJ2-7; v_gene: TRBV4-1; CDR3aa: CASSQGGASGYEQYF